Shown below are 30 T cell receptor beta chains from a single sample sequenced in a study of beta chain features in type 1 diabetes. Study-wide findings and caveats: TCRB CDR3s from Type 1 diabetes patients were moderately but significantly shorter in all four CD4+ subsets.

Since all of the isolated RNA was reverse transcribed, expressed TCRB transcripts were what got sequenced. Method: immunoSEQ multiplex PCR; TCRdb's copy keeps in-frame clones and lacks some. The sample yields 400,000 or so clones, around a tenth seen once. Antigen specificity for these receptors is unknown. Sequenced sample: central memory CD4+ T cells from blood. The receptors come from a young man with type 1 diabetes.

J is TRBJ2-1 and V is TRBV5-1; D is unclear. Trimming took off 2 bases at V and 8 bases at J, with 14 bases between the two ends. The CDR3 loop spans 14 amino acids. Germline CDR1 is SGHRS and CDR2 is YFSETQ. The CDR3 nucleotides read TGCGCCAGCAGCTTTTCTAATCCGTCAGATGAGCAGTTCTTC. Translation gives CASSFSNPSDEQFF.

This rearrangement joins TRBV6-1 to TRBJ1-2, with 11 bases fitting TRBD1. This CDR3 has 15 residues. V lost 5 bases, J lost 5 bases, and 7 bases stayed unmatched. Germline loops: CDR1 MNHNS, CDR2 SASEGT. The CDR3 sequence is CASSWGGTGGYGYTF. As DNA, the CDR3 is TGTGCCAGCAGTTGGGGAGGGACAGGGGGATATGGCTACACCTTC.

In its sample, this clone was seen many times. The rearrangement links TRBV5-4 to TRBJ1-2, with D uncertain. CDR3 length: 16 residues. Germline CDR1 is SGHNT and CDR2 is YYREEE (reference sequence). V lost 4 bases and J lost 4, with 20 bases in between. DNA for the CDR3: TGTGCCAGCAGCCCTGGGCAGCGAGAAGGTATCTATGGCTACACCTTC. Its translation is CASSPGQREGIYGYTF.

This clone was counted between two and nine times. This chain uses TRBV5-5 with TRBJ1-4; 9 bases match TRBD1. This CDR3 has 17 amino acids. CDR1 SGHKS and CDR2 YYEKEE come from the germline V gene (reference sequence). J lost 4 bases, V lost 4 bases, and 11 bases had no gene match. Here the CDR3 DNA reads TGTGCCAGCAGCGTCTTCTCTACAGGGGGCCGTAATGAAAAACTGTTTTTT. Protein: CASSVFSTGGRNEKLFF.

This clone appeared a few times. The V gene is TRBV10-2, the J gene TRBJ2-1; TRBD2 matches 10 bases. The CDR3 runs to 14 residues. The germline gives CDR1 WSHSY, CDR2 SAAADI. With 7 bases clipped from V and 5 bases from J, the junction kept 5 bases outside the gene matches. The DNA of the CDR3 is TGCGCCAGCATAGTAGCGGGAGGCCACAATGAGCAGTTCTTC. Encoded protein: CASIVAGGHNEQFF.

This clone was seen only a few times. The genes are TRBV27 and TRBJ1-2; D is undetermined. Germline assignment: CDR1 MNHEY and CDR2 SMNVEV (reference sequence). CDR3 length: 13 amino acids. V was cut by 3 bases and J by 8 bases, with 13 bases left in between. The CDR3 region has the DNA TGTGCCAGCAGTTTTGGGAATCGGGAGGGCTACACCTTC. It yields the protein CASSFGNREGYTF.

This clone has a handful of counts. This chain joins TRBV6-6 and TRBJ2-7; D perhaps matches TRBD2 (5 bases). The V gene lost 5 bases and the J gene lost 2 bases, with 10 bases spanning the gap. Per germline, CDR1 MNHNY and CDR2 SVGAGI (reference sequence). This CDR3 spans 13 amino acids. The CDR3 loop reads CASSRTEPYEQYF. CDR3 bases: TGTGCCAGCAGTCGGACTGAGCCCTACGAGCAGTACTTC.

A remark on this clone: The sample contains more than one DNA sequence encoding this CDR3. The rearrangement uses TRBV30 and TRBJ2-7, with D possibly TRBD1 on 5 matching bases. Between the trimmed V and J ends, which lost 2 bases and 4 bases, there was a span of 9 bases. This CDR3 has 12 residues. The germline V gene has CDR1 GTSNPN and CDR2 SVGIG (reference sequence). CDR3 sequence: CAWSQGGYEQYF. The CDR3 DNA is TGTGCCTGGAGTCAGGGTGGTTACGAGCAGTACTTC.

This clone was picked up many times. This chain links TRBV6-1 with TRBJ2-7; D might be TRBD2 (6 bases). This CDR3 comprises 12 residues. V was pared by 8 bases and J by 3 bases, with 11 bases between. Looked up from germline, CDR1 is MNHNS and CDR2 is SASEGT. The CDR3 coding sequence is TGTGCCAGCCCTAGCGCAAACTACGAGCAGTACTTC. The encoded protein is CASPSANYEQYF.

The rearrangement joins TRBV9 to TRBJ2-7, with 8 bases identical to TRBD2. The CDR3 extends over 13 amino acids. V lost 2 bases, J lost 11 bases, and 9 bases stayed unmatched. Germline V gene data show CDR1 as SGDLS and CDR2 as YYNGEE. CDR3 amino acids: CASSVELAVLKYF. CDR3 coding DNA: TGTGCCAGCAGCGTTGAACTAGCGGTTTTAAAGTACTTC.

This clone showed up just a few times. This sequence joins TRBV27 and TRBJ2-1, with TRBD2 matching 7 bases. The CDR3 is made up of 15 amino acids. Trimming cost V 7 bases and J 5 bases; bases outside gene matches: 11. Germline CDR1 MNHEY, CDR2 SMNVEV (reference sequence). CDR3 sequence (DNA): TGTGCCAGCATCAAAAGCGGGACCATTAACAATGAGCAGTTCTTC. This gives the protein CASIKSGTINNEQFF.

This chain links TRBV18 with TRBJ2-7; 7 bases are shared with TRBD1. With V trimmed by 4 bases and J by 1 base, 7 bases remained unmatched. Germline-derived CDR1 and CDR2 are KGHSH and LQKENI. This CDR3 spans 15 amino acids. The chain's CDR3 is CASSRPDRSSYEQYF. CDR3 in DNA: TGTGCCAGCTCACGACCGGACAGGAGTTCCTACGAGCAGTACTTC.

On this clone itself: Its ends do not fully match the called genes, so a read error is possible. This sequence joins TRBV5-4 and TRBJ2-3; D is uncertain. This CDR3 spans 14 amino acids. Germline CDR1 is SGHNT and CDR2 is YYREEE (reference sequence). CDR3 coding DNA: TGCGCCAGCAGCCCTGAACCCATCGCAGATACGCAGTATTTT. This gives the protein CASSPEPIADTQYF.

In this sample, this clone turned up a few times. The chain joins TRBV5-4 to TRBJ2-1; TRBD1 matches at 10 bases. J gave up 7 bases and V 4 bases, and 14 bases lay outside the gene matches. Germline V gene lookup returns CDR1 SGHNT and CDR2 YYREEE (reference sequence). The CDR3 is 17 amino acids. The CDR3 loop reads CASSPSTGTGALNEQFF. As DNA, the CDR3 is TGTGCCAGCAGCCCGTCCACAGGGACAGGGGCACTAAATGAGCAGTTCTTC. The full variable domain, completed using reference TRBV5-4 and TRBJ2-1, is ETGVTQSPTHLIKTRGQQVTLRCSSQSGHNTVSWYQQALGQGPQFIFQYYREEENGRGNFPPRFSGLQFPNYSSELNVNALELDDSALYLCASSPSTGTGALNEQFFGPGTRLTVL.

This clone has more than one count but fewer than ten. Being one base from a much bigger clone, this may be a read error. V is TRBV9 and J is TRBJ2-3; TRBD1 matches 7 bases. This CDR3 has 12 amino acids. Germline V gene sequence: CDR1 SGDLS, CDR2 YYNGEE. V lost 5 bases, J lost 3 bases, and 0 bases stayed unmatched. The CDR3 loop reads CASRTGTDTQYF. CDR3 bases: TGTGCCAGCAGGACAGGGACAGATACGCAGTATTTT.

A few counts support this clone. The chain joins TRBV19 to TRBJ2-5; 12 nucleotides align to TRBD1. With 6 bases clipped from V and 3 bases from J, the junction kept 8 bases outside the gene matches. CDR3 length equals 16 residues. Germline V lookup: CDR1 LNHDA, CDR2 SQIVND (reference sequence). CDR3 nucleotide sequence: TGTGCCAGTAGAATACTCGGGACAGGGGGCGAAGAGACCCAGTACTTC. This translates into CASRILGTGGEETQYF.

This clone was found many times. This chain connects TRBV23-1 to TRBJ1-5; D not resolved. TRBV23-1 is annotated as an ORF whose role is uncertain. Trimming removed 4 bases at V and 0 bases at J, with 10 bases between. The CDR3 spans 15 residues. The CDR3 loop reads CASSPARVSNQPQHF. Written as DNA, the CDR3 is TGCGCCAGCAGTCCGGCCAGAGTTAGCAATCAGCCCCAGCATTTT.

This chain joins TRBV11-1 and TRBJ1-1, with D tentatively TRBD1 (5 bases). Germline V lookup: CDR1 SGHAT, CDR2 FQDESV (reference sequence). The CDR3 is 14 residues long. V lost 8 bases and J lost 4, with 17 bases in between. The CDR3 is CASGDLGVSTEAFF. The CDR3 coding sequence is TGTGCCAGCGGGGACTTAGGGGTGTCCACTGAAGCTTTCTTT.

The CDR3 spells CASSLELQGAETQYF. In DNA form, the CDR3 reads TGCGCCAGCAGCTTGGAATTACAGGGGGCAGAGACCCAGTACTTC. This sequence joins TRBV5-1 and TRBJ2-5; 9 positions match TRBD1. Germline values: CDR1 SGHRS, CDR2 YFSETQ. This CDR3 has 15 amino acids. J was trimmed by 4 bases and V by 0 bases; bases with no gene match: 4.

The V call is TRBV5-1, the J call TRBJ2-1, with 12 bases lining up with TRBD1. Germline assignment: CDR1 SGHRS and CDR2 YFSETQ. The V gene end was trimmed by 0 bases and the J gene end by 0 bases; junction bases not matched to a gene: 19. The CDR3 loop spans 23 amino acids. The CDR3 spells CASSLAESLPGQGARGSYNEQFF. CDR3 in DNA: TGCGCCAGCAGCTTGGCCGAATCGCTCCCGGGACAGGGGGCGAGGGGCTCCTACAATGAGCAGTTCTTC.

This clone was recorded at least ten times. The CDR3 is CAITMTEMNTEAFF. The CDR3 DNA reads as TGTGCCATCACCATGACAGAGATGAACACTGAAGCTTTCTTT. This chain joins TRBV10-3 and TRBJ1-1, with D possibly TRBD1 on 5 matching bases. CDR1 is ENHRY and CDR2 is SYGVKD in the germline V gene. CDR3 size: 14 residues. The V end was cut by 7 bases, the J end by 0 bases, with 12 bases between.

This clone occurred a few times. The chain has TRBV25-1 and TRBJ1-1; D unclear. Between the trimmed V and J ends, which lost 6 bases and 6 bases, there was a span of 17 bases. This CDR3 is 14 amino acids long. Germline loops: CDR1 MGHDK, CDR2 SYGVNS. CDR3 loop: CASSTRFSGAEAFF. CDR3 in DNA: TGTGCCAGCAGCACGCGCTTTTCGGGCGCTGAAGCTTTCTTT.

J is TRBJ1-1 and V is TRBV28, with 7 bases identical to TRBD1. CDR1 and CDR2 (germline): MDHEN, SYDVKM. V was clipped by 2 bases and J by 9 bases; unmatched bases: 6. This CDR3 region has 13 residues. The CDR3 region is CASSLKTGWQAFF. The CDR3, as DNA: TGTGCCAGCAGTTTAAAGACAGGGTGGCAAGCTTTCTTT.

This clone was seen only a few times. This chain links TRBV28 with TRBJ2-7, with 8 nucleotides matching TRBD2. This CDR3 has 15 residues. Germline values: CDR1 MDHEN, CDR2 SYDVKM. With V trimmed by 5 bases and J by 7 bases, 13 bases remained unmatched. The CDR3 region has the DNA TGTGCCAGCAGTCCAAATGGTAGCGGGACGGGGGAGCAGTACTTC. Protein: CASSPNGSGTGEQYF. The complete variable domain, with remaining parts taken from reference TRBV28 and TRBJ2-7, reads DVKVTQSSRYLVKRTGEKVFLECVQDMDHENMFWYRQDPGLGLRLIYFSYDVKMKEKGDIPEGYSVSREKKERFSLILESASTNQTSMYLCASSPNGSGTGEQYFGPGTRLTVT.

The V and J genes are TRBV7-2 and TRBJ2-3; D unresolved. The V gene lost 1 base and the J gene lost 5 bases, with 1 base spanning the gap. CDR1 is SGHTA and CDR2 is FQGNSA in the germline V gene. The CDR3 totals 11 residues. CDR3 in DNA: TGTGCCAGCAGCTTAGTAGATACGCAGTATTTT. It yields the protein CASSLVDTQYF.

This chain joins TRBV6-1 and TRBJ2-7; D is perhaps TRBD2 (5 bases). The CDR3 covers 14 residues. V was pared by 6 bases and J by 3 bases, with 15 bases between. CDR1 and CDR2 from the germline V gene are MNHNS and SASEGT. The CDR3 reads CASRLGATDYEQYF. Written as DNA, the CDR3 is TGTGCCAGCAGATTGGGAGCGACGGACTACGAGCAGTACTTC.

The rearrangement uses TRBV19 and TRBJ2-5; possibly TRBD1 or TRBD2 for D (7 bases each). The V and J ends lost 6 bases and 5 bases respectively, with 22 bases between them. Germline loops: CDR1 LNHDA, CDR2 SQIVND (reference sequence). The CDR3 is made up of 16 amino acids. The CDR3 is CASSVRGGASRETQYF. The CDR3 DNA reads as TGTGCCAGTAGCGTCAGGGGGGGCGCAAGCCGCGAGACCCAGTACTTC.

This CDR3 is CASKPGGPQETQYF. DNA of the CDR3: TGTGCCAGCAAACCGGGAGGTCCCCAAGAGACCCAGTACTTC. The chain employs TRBV6-5 and TRBJ2-5; 7 bases align to TRBD2. V dropped 7 bases and J dropped 1; count of bases not matched to a gene: 6. CDR1 and CDR2 from the germline V gene are MNHEY and SVGAGI. The CDR3 is made up of 14 amino acids.

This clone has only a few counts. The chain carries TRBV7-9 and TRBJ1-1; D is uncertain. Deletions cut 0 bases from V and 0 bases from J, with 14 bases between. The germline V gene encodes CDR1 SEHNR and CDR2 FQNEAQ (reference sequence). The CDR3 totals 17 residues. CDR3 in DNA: TGTGCCAGCAGCTTAGCCCTCCACGCGAAAATGAACACTGAAGCTTTCTTT. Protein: CASSLALHAKMNTEAFF.

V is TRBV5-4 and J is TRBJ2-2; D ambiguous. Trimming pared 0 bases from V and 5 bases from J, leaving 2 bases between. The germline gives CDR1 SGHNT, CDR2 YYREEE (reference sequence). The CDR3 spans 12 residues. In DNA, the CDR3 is TGTGCCAGCAGCTTGGAAACCGGGGAGCTGTTTTTT. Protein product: CASSLETGELFF.